The subject of this entry is one T cell receptor (beta chain). Its matching antigen is unknown. The source of the sample is a study of shared clonotypes between healthy human individuals. Study-wide results and caveats: Some clonotypes were shared by all four sorted-subset donors, while others were not shared. The non-shared ones had lower generation probabilities than the shared ones.

Study processing details: From ImmunoSEQ came sequences covering only the junction and carrying no quality scores, so filtering differed. The method was immunoSEQ multiplex PCR; TCRdb's version includes in-frame clones alone and lacks a portion of them. V and J calls and clone size follow that table, whereas D and trimming were derived from the DNA. This table holds about 2.4 million clones, approximately 90% found once. This clonotype was sampled from a man between 18 and 35 years old in good health. The material sequenced was naive CD4+ T cells sorted from blood. Subset in this sample: CD45RA+ positively selected.

The CDR3 bases are TGTGCCAGTCGGGACAACAACTATGGCTACACCTTC. This gives the protein CASRDNNYGYTF. The chain employs TRBV2 and TRBJ1-2, with D tentatively TRBD1 (6 bases). Trimming left V 9 bases short and J 2 bases short, with 10 bases between. Germline loops: CDR1 SNHLY, CDR2 FYNNEI. The CDR3 consists of 12 residues.